The rows below give T cell receptor beta chains drawn from one sample of a study of blood T cell repertoires in COVID-19. Some clones are missing from TCRdb's copy, which holds only in-frame ones; the method was immunoSEQ multiplex PCR. The sample has over 200,000 clones, 65% to 85% seen once. The sequencing sample was made of peripheral blood. The receptor set was obtained from a woman aged 45-59 years with acute or convalescent COVID-19. The CDR3 runs from the conserved cysteine through the conserved F or W. D genes are given only for firm matches. A row's size may be missing; if present it is once, few, many or a size class.

CDR3 DNA	CDR3 protein	clone size	D gene	V gene	J gene
TGCGCCAGCAGCTTGGGGCAGGAGAACACCGGGGAGCTGTTTTTT	CASSLGQENTGELFF	NA	NA	TRBV5-1	TRBJ2-2
TGTGCCAGCAGTTTATCTTCAGACTATGGCTACACCTTC	CASSLSSDYGYTF	NA	NA	TRBV27	TRBJ1-2
TGTGCCAGCAGCTCCGGTTCCGGCGCCCGAGGAGAGCAGTTCTTC	CASSSGSGARGEQFF	NA	NA	TRBV11-2	TRBJ2-1
TGTGCCAGCAGCCCGGACAGGTGGTCCCAGCCCCAGCATTTT	CASSPDRWSQPQHF	NA	TRBD1	TRBV7-2	TRBJ1-5
TGCGCCAGCAGCTTGACAGGGGATTCACCCCTCCACTTT	CASSLTGDSPLHF	few	TRBD1	TRBV5-1	TRBJ1-6
TGCGCCAGCAGCTTGGCCGGCGGGGTTTACAATGAGCAGTTCTTC	CASSLAGGVYNEQFF	once	NA	TRBV5-1	TRBJ2-1
TGTGCCAGCTGGGGCAGGGATGTTGCAACTAATGAAAAACTGTTTTTT	CASWGRDVATNEKLFF	NA	NA	TRBV2	TRBJ1-4
TGTGCCAGCAGCCCGGTCCGGACCGGGGCCGGGGAGCTGTTTTTT	CASSPVRTGAGELFF	few	NA	TRBV7-2	TRBJ2-2
TGTGCCAGTTCCCCCCTCTCCGGACTAGCGGGGGGGGATGAGCAGTTCTTC	CASSPLSGLAGGDEQFF	NA	TRBD2	TRBV27	TRBJ2-1
TGTGCCAGCACTGTAGGAATGCAGGCAGATACGCAGTATTTT	CASTVGMQADTQYF	many	NA	TRBV2	TRBJ2-3
TGTGCCAGCAGCCAAGAAGGCAGGTGGAATTCACCCCTCCACTTT	CASSQEGRWNSPLHF	NA	NA	TRBV14	TRBJ1-6
TGCGCCAGCAGCCAAGTCCCAGGGTACGAGCAGTACTTC	CASSQVPGYEQYF	many	NA	TRBV4-1	TRBJ2-7
TGTGCCAGCAGTTTGACAGGCTTCTCTGGAAACACCATATATTTT	CASSLTGFSGNTIYF	NA	NA	TRBV6-5	TRBJ1-3
TGTGCCAGCAGCAAAGACAGGGGCGTCTACGAGCAGTACTTC	CASSKDRGVYEQYF	NA	TRBD1	TRBV5-5	TRBJ2-7
TGTGCCAGCAGTCCACAACCGGGAGTCGCGGCCGGGGAGCTGTTTTTT	CASSPQPGVAAGELFF	NA	NA	TRBV27	TRBJ2-2
TGTGCCAGCAGCGACAGGGGGTTGGGTACGCAGTATTTT	CASSDRGLGTQYF	NA	TRBD1	TRBV5-5	TRBJ2-3
TGTGCCAGCAGACTCGAGGAACGAGGGAATCAGCCCCAGCATTTT	CASRLEERGNQPQHF	NA	NA	TRBV2	TRBJ1-5
TGTGCCAGCAGTTTTGTCGGTCCTAGCACAGATACGCAGTATTTT	CASSFVGPSTDTQYF	NA	NA	TRBV28	TRBJ2-3
TGTGCCAGCCTGACTAGCGGGAGTTACGAGCAGTACTTC	CASLTSGSYEQYF	NA	TRBD2	TRBV11-2	TRBJ2-7
TGTGCCAGTAGTCCTACTAGAGCAGATACGCAGTATTTT	CASSPTRADTQYF	NA	NA	TRBV19	TRBJ2-3
TGTGCCAGTAGTATTTGGACAGGGGGATGGTACAATGAGCAGTTCTTC	CASSIWTGGWYNEQFF	NA	TRBD1	TRBV19	TRBJ2-1
TGTGCCAGTAGTAATGGCCTAGCGGGAGCGGGCGGGGAGCTGTTTTTT	CASSNGLAGAGGELFF	NA	TRBD2	TRBV19	TRBJ2-2
TGTGCTAGTGGTTTGGGCCTCAGGGACCAAGAGACCCAGTACTTC	CASGLGLRDQETQYF	NA	NA	TRBV12-5	TRBJ2-5
TGTGCCAGTACGGGTTTGGAGGAGACCCAGTACTTC	CASTGLEETQYF	NA	NA	TRBV2	TRBJ2-5
TGCGCCAGCAGCTTGGCCCAGGGGGATAATTCACCCCTCCACTTT	CASSLAQGDNSPLHF	NA	TRBD1	TRBV5-1	TRBJ1-6
TGTGCCAGCAGCCAAGGACAGGCCAGAACTGGAAACACCATATATTTT	CASSQGQARTGNTIYF	few	NA	TRBV14	TRBJ1-3
TGTGCCAGCAGCAGGACAGGGCTGGGTGAAAAACTGTTTTTT	CASSRTGLGEKLFF	NA	TRBD1	TRBV7-9	TRBJ1-4
TGTGCCAGCAGGCGGACAGGGATCATGACCGGGGAGCTGTTTTTT	CASRRTGIMTGELFF	NA	TRBD1	TRBV6-5	TRBJ2-2